This T cell receptor (beta chain) was sequenced in a study of vaccination and CD4 T cells after COVID-19 (dated by TCRdb to the early 2020s). As for the study more broadly: Convalescent patients had a positive SARS-CoV-2 result on nasal swab PCR, and of these patients, some ten had mild disease and one had severe disease. In control cultures, a CEFX viral epitope pool was used as positive control, an HIV-1 Nef peptide pool was used as negative control, or no peptide was added. Post-vaccine blood samples were obtained a median of approximately 74 days after the second vaccine dose, with a range of roughly 12 to 250 days. Two doses of either the Pfizer-BioNTech BNT162b2 vaccine (n=8) or the Moderna mRNA-1273 vaccine (n=2) were administered to participants. Overlapping spike peptide pools from SARS-CoV-2 and from the common cold coronaviruses HCoV-NL63, HCoV-OC43 and HCoV-229E were used as culture stimuli. In 10 COVID-19 convalescent patients and several infection-naive healthy vaccine recipients, researchers compared the spike-specific CD4+ TCR repertoire from before mRNA vaccination with the repertoire from after. Six males and four females were included in the convalescent cohort, with two Hispanic individuals, seven Caucasians, two Asians and one multiracial person represented. Post-COVID blood samples from convalescent patients were collected a median of roughly 100 days after diagnosis, with a range of about 35 to 161 days. Results the study describes overall, beyond this receptor: In convalescent patients, a median about 84% of post-vaccine SARS-CoV-2-reactive clones were detected only after vaccination, and vaccine-specific priming was suggested by this finding. An increase in the median number of SARS-CoV-2-reactive clonotypes from approximately 20 after infection to some 38 after vaccination was observed, but the change was not found to be significant. In convalescent patients, nearly all vaccine-specific clones (304 of 307) were found to be mono-reactive for SARS-CoV-2 spike rather than cross-reactive with common cold coronaviruses. The study included relatively few convalescent patients and did not analyze early timepoints after natural infection.

The library relied on PCR. TCR sequencing of DNA from cultured CD4+ T cells used the Oncomine TCR Beta short-read assay at the Johns Hopkins FTIC core. The QIAamp micro DNA kit was used to extract genomic DNA from the cultured CD4+ T cells. Oncomine TCR Beta libraries made from cultured CD4+ T cells were pooled using unique dual indexes and sequenced on an Illumina iSeq 100. The published analysis was carried out like this. Non-productive sequences were filtered out, and CDR3s that did not start with C, did not end with F or W, or were shorter than 7 amino acids were discarded. The MANAFEST web application was used to identify antigen-specific clonotypes by comparing peptide-stimulated wells against reference wells and other culture wells. An FDR below 0.05, an odds ratio above 5, and a productive frequency above 0.1% in at least two of three replicate wells were required for clones to be considered positive. A clonotype was classed as cross-reactive if the clonotype showed significant expansion both in SARS-CoV-2 spike wells and in at least one common cold coronavirus spike condition. CDR3 homology was assessed with Levenshtein distances (stringdist) and unrooted phylogenetic trees (ape) in R version 3.6.1. The public reads were reprocessed in TCRdb via fastp at Q25 and MiXCR, keeping in-frame beta chains. CDR3 protein duplicates are merged, each entry listing the most common genes and DNA. The V and J calls follow TCRdb's processing rather than the paper's. For this sample there are about 16,000 distinct CDR3 sequences; approximately 54% appear just once. In total, the top ten clones hold over 8% of the sample.

Worth noting for this clonotype: What this receptor recognizes is not known. Within one base of it there is no much larger clone, and no base qualities were kept.

The germline V gene yields MNHNS for CDR1 and SASEGT for CDR2. At the junction V is shortened by 4 bases and J by 4 bases, with 19 bases in between. From the cysteine through the phenylalanine, the CDR3 covers 16 amino acids. Left in the record is the CDR3 DNA by itself, 48 bases read in frame from the first base. The treatment or condition label on this specimen signifies: roughly 11-day PBMC culture with coronavirus spike peptide pools or control peptides (ViraFEST assay). The ViraFEST assay was used in the study, in which antigen-specific T cells were expanded with peptide pools and expanded clonotypes were subsequently identified by TCR sequencing. The convalescent patients' positive SARS-CoV-2 PCR tests were from March to December 2020, which was before the Alpha, Beta and Delta variants emerged in the United States. Each well held 2.2 million or so PBMCs cultured in IMDM containing around 5% human AB serum and 9 to 10 IU/ml IL-2, with around 9.7 ug/ml peptide pools added. On days 3 and 7, half of the culture medium was replaced with fresh IL-2-containing medium. After 10 to 11 days of culture, CD4+ T cells were isolated by negative selection with the EasySep CD4+ T cell isolation kit. Ficoll-Paque Plus gradient centrifugation was used to isolate PBMCs from whole blood, and the isolated PBMCs were then either used fresh or cryopreserved at -140C. Triplicate wells were generally used for each culture condition.

The chain is assembled from TRBV6-1 and TRBJ1-2; the D gene is possibly TRBD1, with 5 bases matching. The sequenced material came from CD4+ T cells from blood, cultured in vitro. The sequence was collected from a human donor who had recovered from COVID-19. The nucleotide sequence reads as follows: TGTGCCAGCAGTGGGGCAGGGAGCTTTGGGGGCTATGGCTACACCTTC. It encodes CASSGAGSFGGYGYTF.